This T cell receptor beta chain was documented in a study of memory CD4+ T cells and cytomegalovirus serostatus. Study-level findings and limits: Of under 200 reported CMV TCRbeta sequences, about 70 were found in memory CD4+ repertoires.

This clone was seen only once. Its antigen remains unknown. Trimming took off 7 bases at V and 7 bases at J, with 22 bases between the two ends. Germline lookup yields CDR1 SNHLY and CDR2 FYNNEI. This CDR3 has 15 residues. Single viable CD3+CD4+CD8-CD45RO+ cells were sorted as the memory CD4+ T cells. Per the original data handling: Out-of-frame sequences were removed, leaving roughly 2.1 million distinct TCRbeta sequences. The protocol was immunoSEQ multiplex PCR, while the TCRdb copy is restricted to in-frame clones and leaves out a portion. V and J calls and clone size come straight from that table; D and trimming were deduced from the DNA. The sample lists 55,000 to 60,000 clones, around 80% occurring once.

The V call is TRBV2, the J call TRBJ1-1; tentatively, D is TRBD1 (6 bases). The TCR originated in an adult in good health and CMV-seronegative. The sequenced material came from memory CD4+ T cells from blood. DNA for the CDR3: TGTGCCAGCACCGGGACACTAAGACGAATTAGTGAAGCTTTCTTT. Translation: CASTGTLRRISEAFF.